This TCR beta chain was retrieved from a study of T cell changes during pregnancy in multiple sclerosis (dated by TCRdb to about 2019). About the study as a whole: Changes in the T cell repertoire over the course of pregnancy were examined in this study in women with multiple sclerosis.

The CDR3 starts with the cysteine, ends with the phenylalanine, and has 15 residues. Of all the DNA, just the CDR3 is kept, 45 bases in frame from base 1. CDR1 is given as SGDLS and CDR2 as YYNGEE, both from the germline V gene. The V and J ends are trimmed by 3 bases and 2 bases, leaving 15 bases between them. Turning to this clone: The specificity of this receptor is unknown. There are no base qualities to consult, and no much larger clone falls within one base.

The protocol used for the library was the immunoSEQ multiplex PCR assay. In TCRdb, the immuneACCESS table is reduced to in-frame sequences with V and J assigned. These tables do not hold every clone; where another copy was compared, an unresolved V gene accounts for under half, and the others remain unexplained. Counted in this sample were 66,000 or so clones; roughly 90% of them appeared once. The ten biggest clones cover under 6% of the sample. The chain joins TRBV9 to TRBJ2-7; perhaps TRBD1 is the D gene, with 6 bases matching. The sample consisted of CD8+ T cells from peripheral blood mononuclear cells, taken before pregnancy. This clonotype was sampled from a female donor with multiple sclerosis, enrolled in a pregnancy study. The nucleotide sequence is TGTGCCAGCAGCGCCTCGAGGGGGTACACCTACGAGCAGTACTTC. Its translation reads: CASSASRGYTYEQYF.